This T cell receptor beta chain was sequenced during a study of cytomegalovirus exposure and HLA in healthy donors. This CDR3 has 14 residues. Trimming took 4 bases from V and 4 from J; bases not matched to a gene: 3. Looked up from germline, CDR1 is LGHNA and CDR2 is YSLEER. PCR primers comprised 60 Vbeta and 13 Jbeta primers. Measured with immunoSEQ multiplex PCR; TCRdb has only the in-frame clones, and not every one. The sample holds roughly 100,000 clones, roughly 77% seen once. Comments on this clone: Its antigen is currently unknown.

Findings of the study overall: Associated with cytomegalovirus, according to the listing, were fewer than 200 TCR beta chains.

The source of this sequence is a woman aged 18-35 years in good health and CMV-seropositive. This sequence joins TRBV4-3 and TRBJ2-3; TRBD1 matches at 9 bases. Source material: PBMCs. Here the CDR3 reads CASSPRQGADTQYF. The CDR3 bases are TGCGCCAGCAGCCCCCGACAGGGGGCAGATACGCAGTATTTT.